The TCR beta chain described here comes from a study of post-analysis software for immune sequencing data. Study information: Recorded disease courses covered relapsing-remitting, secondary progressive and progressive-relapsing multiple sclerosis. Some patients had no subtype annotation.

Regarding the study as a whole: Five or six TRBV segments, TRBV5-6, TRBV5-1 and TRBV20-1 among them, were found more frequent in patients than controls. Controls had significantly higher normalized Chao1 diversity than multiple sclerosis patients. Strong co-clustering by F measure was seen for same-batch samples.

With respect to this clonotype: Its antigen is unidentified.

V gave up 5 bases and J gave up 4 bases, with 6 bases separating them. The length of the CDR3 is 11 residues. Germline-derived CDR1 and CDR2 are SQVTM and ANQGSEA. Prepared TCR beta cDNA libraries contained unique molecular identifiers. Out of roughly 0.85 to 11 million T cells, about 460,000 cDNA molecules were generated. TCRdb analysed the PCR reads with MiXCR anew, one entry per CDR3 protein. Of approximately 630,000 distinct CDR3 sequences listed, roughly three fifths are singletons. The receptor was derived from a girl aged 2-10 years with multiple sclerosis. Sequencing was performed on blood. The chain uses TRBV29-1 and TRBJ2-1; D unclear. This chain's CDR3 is CSVSLYNEQFF. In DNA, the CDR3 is TGCAGCGTTTCCCTATACAATGAGCAGTTCTTC.